This T cell receptor beta chain was captured by sequencing in a study of cytomegalovirus exposure and HLA in healthy donors. Study observations and caveats: In a later analysis, a missense DCLRE1C variant was linked to TCR beta V- and J-gene trimming. The CMV antigen specificity of a few CMV-associated chains was confirmed through in vitro analysis.

The PCR ran on 60 Vbeta and 13 Jbeta primers. Only in-frame clones appear in the TCRdb table, and some are missing; sequencing was by immunoSEQ multiplex PCR. The table includes just over 150,000 clones, under 80% detected once. Remarks on this clone: Its antigen is unknown.

The CDR3 is made up of 14 amino acids. Trimming took 6 bases from V and 1 from J; bases not matched to a gene: 5. Germline V CDR1 and CDR2: MNHNY, SVGAGI (reference sequence). The clonotype originates from a young woman in good health and CMV-seronegative. The specimen was PBMCs. The V gene is TRBV6-6, the J gene TRBJ1-1; 7 nucleotides line up with TRBD1. The CDR3 nucleotides read TGTGCCAGCAGCCCCCAGGGGGGGAACACTGAAGCTTTCTTT. Protein: CASSPQGGNTEAFF.